This TCR beta chain was retrieved from a study of beta chain features in type 1 diabetes. General study points: Possible PCR preference for shorter templates applied equally to patients and controls. There was no resolution here of whether HLA type influences TCRB rearrangement.

Researchers reported sorting CD4+ naive, central memory, regulatory and stem cell-like memory cells via CD45RO/CCR7/CD25/CD127/CD95/CD27. This clone has more than one count but fewer than ten. Antigen: not known. Germline V gene lookup returns CDR1 SGDLS and CDR2 YYNGEE. The V and J ends lost 0 bases and 0 bases respectively, with 12 bases between them. There are 16 residues in the CDR3. Since all of the isolated RNA was reverse transcribed, expressed TCRB transcripts were what got sequenced. Using immunoSEQ multiplex PCR, the repertoire was profiled, and TCRdb retains in-frame clones only, with some absent. The sample shows over 150,000 clones, about 8.1% of them seen only once.

This TCR was sampled from a man aged 18 to 29 in good health. The J gene is TRBJ1-2, the V gene TRBV9, with D hard to call. Sequencing input: central memory CD4+ T cells from blood. The CDR3 region is CASSVGVGGPNYGYTF. The CDR3 region has the DNA TGTGCCAGCAGCGTAGGGGTAGGCGGCCCTAACTATGGCTACACCTTC.